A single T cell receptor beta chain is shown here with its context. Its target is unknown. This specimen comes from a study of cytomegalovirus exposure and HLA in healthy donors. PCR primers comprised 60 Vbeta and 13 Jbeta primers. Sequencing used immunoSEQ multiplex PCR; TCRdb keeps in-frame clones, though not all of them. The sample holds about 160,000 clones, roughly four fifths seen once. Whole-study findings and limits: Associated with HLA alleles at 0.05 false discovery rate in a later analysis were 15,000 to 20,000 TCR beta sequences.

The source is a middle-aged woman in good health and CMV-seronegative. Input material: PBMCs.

The chain's CDR3 is CASSYEGGSPLHF. CDR3 nucleotides: TGTGCCAGCAGTTACGAAGGAGGGTCACCCCTCCACTTT. This sequence joins TRBV6-5 and TRBJ1-6, with D hard to call. This CDR3 region has 13 residues. Trimming shortened V by 2 bases and J by 10 bases, and 9 bases separated the two germline ends. CDR1 and CDR2 from the germline V gene are MNHEY and SVGAGI.